This note documents a single TCR beta chain sequence. Its matching antigen is unknown. These data belong to a study of cytomegalovirus exposure and HLA in healthy donors. The CDR3 covers 13 residues. Trimming removed 5 bases at V and 9 bases at J, with 14 bases between. The germline V gene encodes CDR1 SEHNR and CDR2 FQNEAQ (reference sequence). The PCR ran on 60 Vbeta and 13 Jbeta primers. Repertoires were generated with immunoSEQ multiplex PCR, while TCRdb's copy carries only in-frame clones and drops some. This table has 160,000 or so clones, around 80% appearing once. Findings and caveats of the study: In a later analysis, CMV-associated beta chains were mostly HLA-associated, it appeared.

The sample taken for sequencing was PBMCs. The chain joins TRBV7-9 to TRBJ2-1; D unresolved. This clonotype was obtained from a woman in her twenties or thirties in good health and CMV-seropositive. CDR3 DNA: TGTGCCAGCAGCCCAATAGCAATTGCTGAGCAGTTCTTC. It yields the protein CASSPIAIAEQFF.